The clone carrying this TCR beta chain was seen many times. The antigen remains undetermined. The sample comes from a study of T cells after yellow fever vaccination. Overall study context: Libraries from low-cell-number fractions were prepared with the SMART-Seq v4 Ultra Low Input RNA kit. Regarding the study as a whole: Some clonotypes, a small share, were shared between CD4 and CD8 compartments. Most clones from primary vaccination resurfaced after the booster (about 96% CD4, 88% CD8).

Generation of TCR cDNA used 5'RACE template switching (which added a universal primer site and UMIs). TCRdb independently ran MiXCR on the 5' RACE reads; one entry per CDR3 protein. Seen here are around 250,000 distinct CDR3 sequences, around 4.9% observed once, and the top ten hold under 3.5%. CDR3 length: 13 amino acids. Trimming removed 10 bases at V and 4 bases at J, with 14 bases between. Per the germline V gene, CDR1 is LNHDA and CDR2 is SQIVND (reference sequence). The clonotype comes from a man younger than 35 who received the YFV17D yellow fever vaccine. This chain links TRBV19 with TRBJ1-5; D is possibly TRBD1 (5 bases). The specimen comprised CD4+ T cells sorted from PBMCs, sampled on the day of the yellow fever booster vaccination. The CDR3: CATHPGGNQPQHF. In DNA, the CDR3 is TGTGCCACCCATCCCGGGGGGAATCAGCCCCAGCATTTT.